This is a list of T cell receptor beta chains from one sample in a study. TCRdb itself ran the reads through MiXCR, one entry per CDR3 protein. Of about 1,800 distinct CDR3 sequences listed, 25% to 30% were seen once; the top ten hold about 5.2%. Sequencing used CD8+ T cells (not recorded whether cultured). The source is a female donor. Both conserved end residues are trimmed from each CDR3.

j_gene: TRBJ1-2; v_gene: TRBV7-9; CDR3aa: ASSFGQGGGYT
j_gene: TRBJ2-1; v_gene: TRBV30; CDR3aa: ARSVVAGGEGQF
j_gene: TRBJ2-7; v_gene: TRBV20-1; CDR3aa: SAAASGRSYEQY
j_gene: TRBJ2-1; v_gene: TRBV11-2; CDR3aa: ASSLDESVAGGNEQF
j_gene: TRBJ2-1; v_gene: TRBV6-2/TRBV6-3; CDR3aa: ASSYTYEQF
j_gene: TRBJ2-5; v_gene: TRBV19; CDR3aa: ASSTRELGLAGVIPQETQY
j_gene: TRBJ2-7; v_gene: TRBV30; CDR3aa: AWSWAAATSYEQY
j_gene: TRBJ2-7; v_gene: TRBV12-5; CDR3aa: ASASLTTVDGQY
j_gene: TRBJ2-7; v_gene: TRBV11-2; CDR3aa: ASSYGLSYEQY
j_gene: TRBJ1-2; v_gene: TRBV4-3; CDR3aa: ASSQVGQGNYGYT
j_gene: TRBJ1-1; v_gene: TRBV11-2; CDR3aa: ASSPGQGAEAF
j_gene: TRBJ2-1; v_gene: TRBV7-9; CDR3aa: ASSARGRVVDEQL
j_gene: TRBJ2-1; v_gene: TRBV3-1; CDR3aa: PSSQRESYSEQF
j_gene: TRBJ2-5; v_gene: TRBV6-5; CDR3aa: ASSLGGSGTQY
j_gene: TRBJ2-1; v_gene: TRBV20-1; CDR3aa: SARAKDVAGVDEQF
j_gene: TRBJ2-1; v_gene: TRBV7-6; CDR3aa: ASSLGLTAYNDQF
j_gene: TRBJ2-1; v_gene: TRBV12-3/TRBV12-4; CDR3aa: ASSSWTSGRTSSANEQF
j_gene: TRBJ1-1; v_gene: TRBV7-9; CDR3aa: ASSLEGGQGIPEAF
j_gene: TRBJ2-7; v_gene: TRBV6-5; CDR3aa: ASRPGQLYEQY
j_gene: TRBJ2-7; v_gene: TRBV10-3; CDR3aa: AISDRDAYYEQY
j_gene: TRBJ1-1; v_gene: TRBV27; CDR3aa: ASRDAGGTEAF
j_gene: TRBJ1-1; v_gene: TRBV28; CDR3aa: ASSLEGSHLGAF
j_gene: TRBJ2-7; v_gene: TRBV20-1; CDR3aa: SARGASSYEQY
j_gene: TRBJ1-2; v_gene: TRBV6-5; CDR3aa: ASRQQGWGYT
j_gene: TRBJ2-7; v_gene: TRBV20-1; CDR3aa: SAIDLVRCEQY
j_gene: TRBJ2-7; v_gene: TRBV5-1; CDR3aa: ASSLAATSGPYEQY
j_gene: TRBJ1-1; v_gene: TRBV19; CDR3aa: ASSTTVNTEAF
j_gene: TRBJ2-3; v_gene: TRBV7-3; CDR3aa: ANSGPPSGGNTDTQY
j_gene: TRBJ2-2; v_gene: TRBV30; CDR3aa: AWSLRDAGELF
j_gene: TRBJ2-7; v_gene: TRBV6-2/TRBV6-3; CDR3aa: ASEVLRYEQY
j_gene: TRBJ2-3; v_gene: TRBV5-4; CDR3aa: ANSSSGTDTQY
j_gene: TRBJ1-4; v_gene: TRBV6-1; CDR3aa: ASSERTTSGEKLF
j_gene: TRBJ1-1; v_gene: TRBV5-4; CDR3aa: ASSSREGSGRERNTEAF
j_gene: TRBJ1-1; v_gene: TRBV20-1; CDR3aa: SAGGADFSF
j_gene: TRBJ2-1; v_gene: TRBV7-9; CDR3aa: ASGPRTSGMSYNEQF
j_gene: TRBJ1-1; v_gene: TRBV7-6; CDR3aa: ASSQYPPENTEAF
j_gene: TRBJ2-5; v_gene: TRBV7-6; CDR3aa: ASSPRDGQETQP
j_gene: TRBJ2-2; v_gene: TRBV20-1; CDR3aa: SAINDDTGELF
j_gene: TRBJ1-1; v_gene: TRBV20-1; CDR3aa: SARDLNTEAF
j_gene: TRBJ1-2; v_gene: TRBV4-3; CDR3aa: ASSQDRAGGYGYT
j_gene: TRBJ2-5; v_gene: TRBV5-1; CDR3aa: ASSSSGQPPQETQY
j_gene: TRBJ2-3; v_gene: TRBV5-6; CDR3aa: ASSSAQGTDTQY
j_gene: TRBJ2-1; v_gene: TRBV5-6; CDR3aa: ASRPLGGSYNEQF
j_gene: TRBJ1-6; v_gene: TRBV4-1; CDR3aa: ASSQGAGNSPLH
j_gene: TRBJ2-1; v_gene: TRBV19; CDR3aa: ASRADRSAYNEQF
j_gene: TRBJ2-1; v_gene: TRBV27; CDR3aa: ASSLLLWAGNGSYNEQF
j_gene: TRBJ2-7; v_gene: TRBV3-1; CDR3aa: ASSQTSGSSYEQY
j_gene: TRBJ2-5; v_gene: TRBV5-5; CDR3aa: TSSSPGRGAGETQY
j_gene: TRBJ1-1; v_gene: TRBV20-1; CDR3aa: GARGTANTGAF
j_gene: TRBJ2-2; v_gene: TRBV3-1; CDR3aa: ASSRAGKTGELF
j_gene: TRBJ2-2; v_gene: TRBV19; CDR3aa: ASSFRGVNTGKLF